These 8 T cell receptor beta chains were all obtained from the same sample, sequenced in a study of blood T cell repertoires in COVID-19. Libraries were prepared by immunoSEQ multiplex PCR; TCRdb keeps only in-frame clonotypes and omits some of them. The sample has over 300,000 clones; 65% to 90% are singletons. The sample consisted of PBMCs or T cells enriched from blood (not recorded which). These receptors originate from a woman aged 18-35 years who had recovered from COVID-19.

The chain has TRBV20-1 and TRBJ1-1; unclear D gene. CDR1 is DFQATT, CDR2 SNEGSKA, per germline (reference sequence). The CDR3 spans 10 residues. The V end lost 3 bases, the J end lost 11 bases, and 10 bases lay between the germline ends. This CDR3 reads CSARRVGAFF. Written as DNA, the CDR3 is TGCAGTGCTAGGAGGGTCGGGGCTTTCTTT.

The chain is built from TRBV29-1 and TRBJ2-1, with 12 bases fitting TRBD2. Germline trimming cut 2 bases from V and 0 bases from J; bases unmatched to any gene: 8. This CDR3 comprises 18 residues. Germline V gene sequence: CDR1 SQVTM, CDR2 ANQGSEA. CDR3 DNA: TGCAGCGTTGAATTGACGGCTAGCGGGGGGGGCTCCTACAATGAGCAGTTCTTC. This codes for CSVELTASGGGSYNEQFF.

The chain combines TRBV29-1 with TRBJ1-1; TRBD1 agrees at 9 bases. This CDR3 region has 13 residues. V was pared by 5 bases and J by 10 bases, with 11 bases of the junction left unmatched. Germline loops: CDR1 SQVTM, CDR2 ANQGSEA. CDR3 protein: CSVLGTGIFGAFF. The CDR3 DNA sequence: TGCAGCGTTCTAGGGACAGGGATCTTCGGAGCTTTCTTT. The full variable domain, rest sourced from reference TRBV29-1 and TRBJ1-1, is SAVISQKPSRDICQRGTSLTIQCQVDSQVTMMFWYRQQPGQSLTLIATANQGSEATYESGFVIDKFPISRPNLTFSTLTVSNMSPEDSSIYLCSVLGTGIFGAFFGQGTRLTVV.

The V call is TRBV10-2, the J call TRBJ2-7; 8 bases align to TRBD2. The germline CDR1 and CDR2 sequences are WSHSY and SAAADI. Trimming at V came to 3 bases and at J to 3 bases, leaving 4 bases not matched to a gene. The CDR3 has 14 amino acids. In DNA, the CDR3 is TGCGCCAGCAGTGATTCTCTAGCGGGCTACGAGCAGTACTTC. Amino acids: CASSDSLAGYEQYF.

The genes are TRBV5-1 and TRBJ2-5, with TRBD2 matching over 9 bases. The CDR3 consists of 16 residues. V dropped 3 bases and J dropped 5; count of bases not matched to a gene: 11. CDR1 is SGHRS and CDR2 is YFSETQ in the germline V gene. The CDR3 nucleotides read TGCGCCAGCAGCTATGGTACAACCAGCGGGAGGGAGACCCAGTACTTC. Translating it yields CASSYGTTSGRETQYF.

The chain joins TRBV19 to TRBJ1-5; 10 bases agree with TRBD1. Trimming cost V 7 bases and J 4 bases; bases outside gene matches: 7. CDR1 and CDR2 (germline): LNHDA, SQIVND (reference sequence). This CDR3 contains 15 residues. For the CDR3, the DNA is TGTGCCAGTACCGCGACAGGGGGCGGGAATCAGCCCCAGCATTTT. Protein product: CASTATGGGNQPQHF.

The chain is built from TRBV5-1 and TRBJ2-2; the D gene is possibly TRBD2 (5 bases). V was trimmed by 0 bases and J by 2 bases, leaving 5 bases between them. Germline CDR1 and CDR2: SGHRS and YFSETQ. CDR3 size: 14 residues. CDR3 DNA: TGCGCCAGCAGCTTGGGGACTAACACCGGGGAGCTGTTTTTT. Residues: CASSLGTNTGELFF.

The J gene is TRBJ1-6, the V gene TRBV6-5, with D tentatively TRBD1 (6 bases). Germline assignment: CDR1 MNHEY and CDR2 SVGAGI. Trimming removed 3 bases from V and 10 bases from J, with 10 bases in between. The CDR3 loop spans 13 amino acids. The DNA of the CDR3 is TGTGCCAGCAGTTATTGGACAGAATCACCCCTCCACTTT. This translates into CASSYWTESPLHF.